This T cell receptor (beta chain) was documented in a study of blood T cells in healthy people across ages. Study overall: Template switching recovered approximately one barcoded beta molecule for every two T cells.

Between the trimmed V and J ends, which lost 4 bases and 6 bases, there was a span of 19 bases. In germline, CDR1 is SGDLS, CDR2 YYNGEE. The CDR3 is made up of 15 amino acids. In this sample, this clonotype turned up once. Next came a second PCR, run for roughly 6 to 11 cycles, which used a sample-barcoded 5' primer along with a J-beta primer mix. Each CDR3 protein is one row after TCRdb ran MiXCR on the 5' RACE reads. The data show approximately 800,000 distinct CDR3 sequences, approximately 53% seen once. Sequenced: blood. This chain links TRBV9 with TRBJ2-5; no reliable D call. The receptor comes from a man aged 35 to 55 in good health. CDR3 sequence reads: CASSPPGLDRKTQYF. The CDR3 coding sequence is TGTGCCAGCAGCCCTCCAGGCTTGGACCGAAAGACCCAGTACTTC. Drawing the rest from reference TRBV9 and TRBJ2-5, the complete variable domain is DSGVTQTPKHLITATGQRVTLRCSPRSGDLSVYWYQQSLDQGLQFLIQYYNGEERAKGNILERFSAQQFPDLHSELNLSSLELGDSALYFCASSPPGLDRKTQYFGPGTRLLVL.